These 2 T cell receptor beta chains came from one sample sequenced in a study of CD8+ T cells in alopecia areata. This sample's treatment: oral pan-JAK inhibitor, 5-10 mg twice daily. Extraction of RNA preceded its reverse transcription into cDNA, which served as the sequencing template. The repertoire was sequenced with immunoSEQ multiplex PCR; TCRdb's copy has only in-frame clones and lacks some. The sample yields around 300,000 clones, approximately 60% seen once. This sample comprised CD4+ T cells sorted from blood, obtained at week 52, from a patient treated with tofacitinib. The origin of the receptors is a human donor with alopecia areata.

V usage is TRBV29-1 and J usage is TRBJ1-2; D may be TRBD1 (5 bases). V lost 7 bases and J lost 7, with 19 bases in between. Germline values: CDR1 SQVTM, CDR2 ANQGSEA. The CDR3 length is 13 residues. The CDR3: CSGGTRTNGGYTF. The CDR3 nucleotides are TGCAGCGGGGGGACCCGGACTAACGGTGGCTACACCTTC.

The CDR3 DNA reads as TGTGCCAGTACCCGCCAGCTCGGGCAGAACACTGAAGCTTTCTTT. This codes for CASTRQLGQNTEAFF. The rearrangement joins TRBV19 to TRBJ1-1; D is unresolved. This CDR3 spans 15 amino acids. CDR1 is LNHDA and CDR2 is SQIVND in the germline V gene (reference sequence). V was clipped by 7 bases and J by 1 base, with 16 bases between them.